This T cell receptor (beta chain) was profiled in a study of human thymus T cells. With 4 bases removed from V and 0 bases from J, the gap between germline ends came to 17 bases. CDR3 length: 17 residues. Germline CDR1 is MDHEN and CDR2 is SYDVKM. The protocol was immunoSEQ multiplex PCR, while the TCRdb copy is restricted to in-frame clones and leaves out a portion. The sample carries about 78,000 clones, just over 95% recorded once. Resections removed during corrective heart surgery provided the thymus tissue used. This clone was observed a single time. The antigen remains unidentified. Regarding the study as a whole: Within thymic and blood repertoires, V and J gene usage appeared to be biased. Related research found strongly overlapping thymic repertoires in unrelated individuals.

Sequencing input: thymus tissue. V is TRBV28 and J is TRBJ2-3, with D unresolved. This sequence originates from a boy in the first two years of life with a congenital heart defect but otherwise immunologically healthy. Here the CDR3 DNA reads TGTGCCAGCAGTTCCCCTTTTCGGAGCCCTAGCACAGATACGCAGTATTTT. Amino acids: CASSSPFRSPSTDTQYF.